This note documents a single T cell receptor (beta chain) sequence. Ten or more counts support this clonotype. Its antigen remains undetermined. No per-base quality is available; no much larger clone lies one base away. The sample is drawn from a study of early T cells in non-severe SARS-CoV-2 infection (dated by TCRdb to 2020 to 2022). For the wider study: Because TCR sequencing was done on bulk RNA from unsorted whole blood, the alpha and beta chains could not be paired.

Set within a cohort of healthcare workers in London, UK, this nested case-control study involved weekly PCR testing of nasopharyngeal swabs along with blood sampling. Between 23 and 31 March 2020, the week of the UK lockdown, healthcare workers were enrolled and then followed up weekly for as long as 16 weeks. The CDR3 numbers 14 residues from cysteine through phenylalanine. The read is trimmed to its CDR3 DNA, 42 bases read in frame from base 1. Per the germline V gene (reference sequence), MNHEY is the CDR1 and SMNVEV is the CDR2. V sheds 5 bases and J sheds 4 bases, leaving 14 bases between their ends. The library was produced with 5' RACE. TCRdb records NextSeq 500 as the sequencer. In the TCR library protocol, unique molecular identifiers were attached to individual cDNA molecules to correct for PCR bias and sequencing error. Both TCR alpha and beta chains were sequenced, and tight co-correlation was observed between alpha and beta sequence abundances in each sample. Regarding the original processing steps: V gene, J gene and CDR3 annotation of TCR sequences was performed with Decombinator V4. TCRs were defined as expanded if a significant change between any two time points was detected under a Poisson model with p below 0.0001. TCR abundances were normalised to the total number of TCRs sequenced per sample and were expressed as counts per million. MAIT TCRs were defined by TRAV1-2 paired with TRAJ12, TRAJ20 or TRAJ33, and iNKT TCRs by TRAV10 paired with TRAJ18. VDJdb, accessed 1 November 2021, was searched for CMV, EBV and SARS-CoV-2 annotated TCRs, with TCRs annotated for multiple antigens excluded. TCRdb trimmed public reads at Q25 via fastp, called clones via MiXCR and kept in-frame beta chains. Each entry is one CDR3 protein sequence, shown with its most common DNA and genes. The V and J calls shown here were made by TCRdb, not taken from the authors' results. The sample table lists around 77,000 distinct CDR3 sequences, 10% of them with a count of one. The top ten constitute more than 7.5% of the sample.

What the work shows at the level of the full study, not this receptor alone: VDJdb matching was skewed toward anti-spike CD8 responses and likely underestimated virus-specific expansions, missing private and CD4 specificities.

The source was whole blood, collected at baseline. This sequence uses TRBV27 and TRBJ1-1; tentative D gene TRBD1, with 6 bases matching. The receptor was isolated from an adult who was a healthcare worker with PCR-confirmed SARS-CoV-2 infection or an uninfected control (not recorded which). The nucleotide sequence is TGTGCCAGCAGTAAGGACAGAGGAGGCACTGAAGCTTTCTTT. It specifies CASSKDRGGTEAFF.